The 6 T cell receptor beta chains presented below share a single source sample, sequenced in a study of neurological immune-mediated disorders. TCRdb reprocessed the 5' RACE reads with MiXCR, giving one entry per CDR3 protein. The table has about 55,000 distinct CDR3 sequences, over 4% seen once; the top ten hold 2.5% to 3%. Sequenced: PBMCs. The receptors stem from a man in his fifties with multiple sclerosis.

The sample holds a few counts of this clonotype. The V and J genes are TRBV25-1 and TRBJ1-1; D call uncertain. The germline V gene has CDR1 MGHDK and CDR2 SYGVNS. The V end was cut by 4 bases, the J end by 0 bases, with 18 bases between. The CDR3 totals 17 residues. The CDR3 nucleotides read TGTGCCAGCAGTGGCGGGAAATTTAAGGGAATGAACACTGAAGCTTTCTTT. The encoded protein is CASSGGKFKGMNTEAFF.

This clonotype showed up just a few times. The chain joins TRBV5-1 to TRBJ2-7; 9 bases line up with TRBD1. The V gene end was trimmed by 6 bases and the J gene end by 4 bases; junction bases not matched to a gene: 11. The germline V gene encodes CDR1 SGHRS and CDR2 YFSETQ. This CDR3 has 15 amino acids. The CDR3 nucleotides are TGCGCCAGCATCCAGGATGGGACAGGGTTATACGAGCAGTACTTC. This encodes CASIQDGTGLYEQYF.

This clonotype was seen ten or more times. CDR3 nucleotide sequence: TGTGCCAGCAGCCAGACTAGCGGATTCTCCTACGAGCAGTACTTC. Its protein is CASSQTSGFSYEQYF. V usage is TRBV7-9 and J usage is TRBJ2-7; 9 bases fit TRBD2. This CDR3 has 15 residues. Germline values: CDR1 SEHNR, CDR2 FQNEAQ (reference sequence). Germline trimming cut 5 bases from V and 0 bases from J; bases unmatched to any gene: 5.

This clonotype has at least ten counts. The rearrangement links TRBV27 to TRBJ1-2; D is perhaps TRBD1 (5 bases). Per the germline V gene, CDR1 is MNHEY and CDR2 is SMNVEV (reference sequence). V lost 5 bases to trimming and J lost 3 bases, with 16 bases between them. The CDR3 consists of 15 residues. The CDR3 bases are TGTGCCAGCAGTCCAGCATTGGGCAGGGACTATGGCTACACCTTC. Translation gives CASSPALGRDYGYTF.

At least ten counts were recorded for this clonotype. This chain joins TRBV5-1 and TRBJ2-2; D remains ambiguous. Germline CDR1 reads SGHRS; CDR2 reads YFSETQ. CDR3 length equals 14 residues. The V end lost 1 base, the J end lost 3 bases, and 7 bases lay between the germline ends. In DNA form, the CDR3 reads TGCGCCAGCAGCTTGCATGCGGACACCGGGGAGCTGTTTTTT. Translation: CASSLHADTGELFF. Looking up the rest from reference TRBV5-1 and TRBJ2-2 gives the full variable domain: KAGVTQTPRYLIKTRGQQVTLSCSPISGHRSVSWYQQTPGQGLQFLFEYFSETQRNKGNFPGRFSGRQFSNSRSEMNVSTLELGDSALYLCASSLHADTGELFFGEGSRLTVL.

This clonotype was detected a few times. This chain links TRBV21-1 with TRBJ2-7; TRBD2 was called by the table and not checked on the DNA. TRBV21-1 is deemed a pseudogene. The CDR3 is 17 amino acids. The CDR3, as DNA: TGTGCCAGCAGCAAAGTGAGGCGGAGCGGCTGGAGGTACGAGCAGTACTTC. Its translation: CASSKVRRSGWRYEQYF.